Listed below are T cell receptor beta chains from one sample, sequenced in a study of T cell responses to AZD1222 COVID-19 vaccine. TCRdb's table, derived via immunoSEQ multiplex PCR, lists solely in-frame clones and lacks some. The sample records 96,000 or so clones, approximately 87% being singletons. The specimen comprised peripheral blood, sampled on day 0 of AZD1222 vaccination. These receptors were collected from an adult in good health. CDR3s include the opening cysteine and the closing phenylalanine or tryptophan. D genes are given only for firm matches. Expanded clones are given a class, and other clones once, few, many or no size at all.

TRBV11-3	-	TRBJ2-5	TRBD2	TGTGCCAGCAGCTCTGGACTAAGCGGGAGGTTTAAAGAGACCCAGTACTTC	CASSSGLSGRFKETQYF
TRBV5-4	-	TRBJ2-1	-	TGTGCCAGCAGCCCGGTCGGGCGCGGGCAGTTCTTC	CASSPVGRGQFF
TRBV9	-	TRBJ2-7	-	TGTGCCAGCAGCGGACCACTAGGCCACGAGCAGTACTTC	CASSGPLGHEQYF
TRBV7-2	-	TRBJ2-5	-	TGTGCCAGCAGCTTAGGGCGAGGGCTGGAGACCCAGTACTTC	CASSLGRGLETQYF
TRBV7-2	-	TRBJ2-1	-	TGTGCCAGCCGTGCATTCATTACTTCCTACAATGAGCAGTTCTTC	CASRAFITSYNEQFF
TRBV20-1	-	TRBJ1-3	-	TGCAGTGCTAGTACCGGGGACACCATATATTTT	CSASTGDTIYF
TRBV11-1	-	TRBJ2-4	-	TGTGCCAGCAGCTTAGTCAAGGGCTGGGGGAACATTCAGTACTTC	CASSLVKGWGNIQYF
TRBV7-2	-	TRBJ2-1	TRBD2	TGTGCCAGCAGCTTAACCCCACCGGGACTAGCGGGAGGGAATGAGCAGTTCTTC	CASSLTPPGLAGGNEQFF
TRBV2	-	TRBJ1-3	-	TGTGCCAGCAGCAGCCCCCTTGACCCTCGGCAGGTCCGCGACGGAAACACCATATATTTT	CASSSPLDPRQVRDGNTIYF
TRBV18	-	TRBJ1-1	-	TGTGCCAGCTCACAGGGAGCAAACACTGAAGCTTTCTTT	CASSQGANTEAFF
TRBV7-9	-	TRBJ1-2	-	TGTGCCAGCAGCTTAGATCCTGGGTACTATGGCTACACCTTC	CASSLDPGYYGYTF
TRBV5-1	-	TRBJ2-3	-	TGCGCCAGCAGCTTGGCCACCGCTGGGGATACGCAGTATTTT	CASSLATAGDTQYF
TRBV5-4	-	TRBJ1-1	TRBD1	TGTGCCAGCAGCCCCCCCCGGGACAGGGGGCGGACTGAAGCTTTCTTT	CASSPPRDRGRTEAFF
TRBV4-2	-	TRBJ2-1	TRBD2	TGTGCCAGCAGCCAAGCCCGGGGACTAGCGGGGAACAATGAGCAGTTCTTC	CASSQARGLAGNNEQFF
TRBV6-2/TRBV6-3	-	TRBJ2-7	TRBD2	TGTGCCAGCAGTTACCCCCGGGGGAGCGGGAGTATACTCTACGAGCAGTACTTC	CASSYPRGSGSILYEQYF
TRBV18	-	TRBJ2-7	TRBD2	TGTGCCAGCTCAGCTACCGGGACTAGGAGCTCCTACGAGCAGTACTTC	CASSATGTRSSYEQYF
TRBV4-2	-	TRBJ1-2	TRBD1	TGTGCCAGCAGCCAAGAGACAGGGGGCATCTATGGCTACACCTTC	CASSQETGGIYGYTF
TRBV5-3	-	TRBJ2-5	TRBD2	TGTGCCAGAAGCCAGCCAGGGACTAGCGTATTTTACCAAGAGACCCAGTACTTC	CARSQPGTSVFYQETQYF
TRBV27	-	TRBJ2-5	-	TGTGCCAGCAGCAATTTTCGGGGCCTGGGTGTCCAAGCGACCCAGTACTTC	CASSNFRGLGVQATQYF
TRBV30	once	TRBJ2-7	-	TGTGCCTGGACCCTAGGGACGCTACCCTACGAGCAGTACTTC	CAWTLGTLPYEQYF
TRBV1	-	TRBJ2-7	-	TGCACCAGAGACCGGGACTGGGTCTACGAGCAGTACTTC	CTRDRDWVYEQYF
TRBV19	-	TRBJ1-5	-	TGTGCCAGTATGGTCGGGACCCATAATCAGCCCCAGCATTTT	CASMVGTHNQPQHF
TRBV28	-	TRBJ1-1	-	TGTGCCAGCACCGCCCCCGGCGCTGCGGCGGGGACTGAAGCTTTCTTT	CASTAPGAAAGTEAFF
TRBV2	-	TRBJ1-2	TRBD1	TGTGCCAGCAGTGAAACGGACAGGGGGCGAGGTGGCTACACCTTC	CASSETDRGRGGYTF
TRBV7-9	-	TRBJ1-1	-	TGTGCCAGCAGCTCCCAACAGAACACTGAAGCTTTCTTT	CASSSQQNTEAFF
TRBV12-3/TRBV12-4	-	TRBJ1-3	-	TGTGCCAGCAGCTCCCGGGGAGCCATATATTTT	CASSSRGAIYF
TRBV19	-	TRBJ2-5	TRBD2	TGTGCCAGTAGTGTTGCGGGAGGATTAGAGACCCAGTACTTC	CASSVAGGLETQYF
TRBV3-1/TRBV3-2	few	TRBJ2-1	-	TGTGCCAGCAGCCCCATAACTAGATCCGATAATGAGCAGTTCTTC	CASSPITRSDNEQFF
TRBV9	-	TRBJ1-4	-	TGTGCCAGCAGCGTATCAAAGGGCGGTAATGAAAAACTGTTTTTT	CASSVSKGGNEKLFF
TRBV5-4	-	TRBJ2-2	TRBD1	TGTGCCAGCAGCCCACAGGGGGTCGGCACCGGGGAGCTGTTTTTT	CASSPQGVGTGELFF
TRBV18	-	TRBJ2-1	-	TGTGCCAGCTCACCGGCGACCCTTAGCCCCTTATACAATGAGCAGTTCTTC	CASSPATLSPLYNEQFF
TRBV2	once	TRBJ2-5	-	TGTGCCAGCAGCGGCGGAGGGGCAAGCAGGGAGGTGGAGACCCAGTACTTC	CASSGGGASREVETQYF
TRBV6-5	-	TRBJ1-1	-	TGTGCCAGCAATCGGGGGTTGAACACTGAAGCTTTCTTT	CASNRGLNTEAFF
TRBV10-2	-	TRBJ2-2	-	TGCGCCAGCAGTGACGGAGGGCATAGGGGTTCCGGGGAGCTGTTTTTT	CASSDGGHRGSGELFF
TRBV28	few	TRBJ1-6	-	TGTGCCAGCAGCTTGCCCCACAGGGTGGAATCACCCCTCCACTTT	CASSLPHRVESPLHF
TRBV29-1	-	TRBJ1-2	-	TGCAGCGTTGGAATGCTCAGGAGCTATGGCTACACCTTC	CSVGMLRSYGYTF
TRBV20-1	-	TRBJ1-4	-	TGCAGTGCTAGTGTCCGGGGCTTTAATGAAAAACTGTTTTTT	CSASVRGFNEKLFF
TRBV30	once	TRBJ1-4	-	TGTGCCTGGAGTGTACGGAGAGGGGAGGAAAAACTGTTTTTT	CAWSVRRGEEKLFF
TRBV7-6	-	TRBJ1-5	TRBD1	TGTGCCAGCAGCATCGGACAGGGTCTCAATCAGCCCCAGCATTTT	CASSIGQGLNQPQHF
TRBV19	few	TRBJ1-2	-	TGTGCCAGTAGTAATGACAGGACCGCTGTAAACTATGGCTACACCTTC	CASSNDRTAVNYGYTF
TRBV19	-	TRBJ2-5	-	TGTGCCAGTAGTCGGGCCCATATCGGAGAGACCCAGTACTTC	CASSRAHIGETQYF
TRBV12-5	-	TRBJ2-2	TRBD1	TGTGCTAGTGGTCGAGGGGGCTCGGACCTTTTGGGGGAGCTGTTTTTT	CASGRGGSDLLGELFF
TRBV9	-	TRBJ1-5	-	TGTGCCAGCAGCGACACCATTAATCAGCCCCAGCATTTT	CASSDTINQPQHF
TRBV7-2	-	TRBJ2-7	-	TGTGCCGCCGGGAACATCGAGCAGTACTTC	CAAGNIEQYF
TRBV11-2	-	TRBJ2-7	-	TGTGCCAGCAGCTTAGCTCGGACCTCCTACGAGCAGTACTTC	CASSLARTSYEQYF
TRBV6-2/TRBV6-3	-	TRBJ1-1	-	TGTGCCAGCAGACCTACCGGGGGGAACGCTTTCTTT	CASRPTGGNAFF
TRBV11-1	-	TRBJ2-2	TRBD1	TGTGCCAGCAGCATGGGACAGTTCACCGGGGAGCTGTTTTTT	CASSMGQFTGELFF
TRBV4-2	-	TRBJ2-7	TRBD1	TGTGCCAGCAGCCAAGGGGCCGGGACAGGGGGCGATGAGCAGTACTTC	CASSQGAGTGGDEQYF
TRBV28	-	TRBJ2-3	-	TGTGCCAGCAGTTTGGCGGCGAGCACAGATACGCAGTATTTT	CASSLAASTDTQYF
TRBV18	once	TRBJ1-2	-	TGTGCCAGCTCACCAATTGAATGGTTGGCTGGCTACACCTTC	CASSPIEWLAGYTF
TRBV9	-	TRBJ2-1	-	TGTGCCAGCAGCGTAGAACCCAGCGGAGACAATGAGCAGTTCTTC	CASSVEPSGDNEQFF
TRBV7-9	-	TRBJ1-5	-	TGTGCCAGCAGCGAACATGGGGAACAGCCCCAGCATTTT	CASSEHGEQPQHF
TRBV7-9	-	TRBJ2-3	TRBD1	TGTGCCAGCAGCCTACCGGGACAGGGGACAACAGATACGCAGTATTTT	CASSLPGQGTTDTQYF